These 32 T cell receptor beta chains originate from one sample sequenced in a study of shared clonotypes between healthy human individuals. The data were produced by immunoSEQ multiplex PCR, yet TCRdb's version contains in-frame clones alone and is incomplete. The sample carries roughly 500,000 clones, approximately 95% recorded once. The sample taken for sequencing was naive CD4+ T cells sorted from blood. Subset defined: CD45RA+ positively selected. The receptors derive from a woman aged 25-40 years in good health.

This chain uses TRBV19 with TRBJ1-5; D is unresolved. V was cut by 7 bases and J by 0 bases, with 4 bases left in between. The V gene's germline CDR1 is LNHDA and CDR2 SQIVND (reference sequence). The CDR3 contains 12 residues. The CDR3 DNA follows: TGTGCCAGTAAAAATAGCAATCAGCCCCAGCATTTT. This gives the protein CASKNSNQPQHF.

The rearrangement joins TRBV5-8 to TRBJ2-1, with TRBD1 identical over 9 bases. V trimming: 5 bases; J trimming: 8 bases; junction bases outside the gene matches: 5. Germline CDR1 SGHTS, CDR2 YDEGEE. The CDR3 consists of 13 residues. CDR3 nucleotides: TGTGCCAGCAGGAGGACAGGGGTCCATGAGCAGTTCTTC. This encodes CASRRTGVHEQFF. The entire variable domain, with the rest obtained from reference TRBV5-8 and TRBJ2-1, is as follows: EAGVTQSPTHLIKTRGQQATLRCSPISGHTSVYWYQQALGLGLQFLLWYDEGEERNRGNFPPRFSGRQFPNYSSELNVNALELEDSALYLCASRRTGVHEQFFGPGTRLTVL.

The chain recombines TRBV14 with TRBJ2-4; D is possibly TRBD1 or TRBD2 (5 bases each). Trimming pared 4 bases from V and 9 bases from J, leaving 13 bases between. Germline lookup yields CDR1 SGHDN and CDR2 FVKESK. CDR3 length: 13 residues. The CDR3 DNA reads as TGTGCCAGCAGCCTGAGGGGAGCCGCCATTCAGTACTTC. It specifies CASSLRGAAIQYF.

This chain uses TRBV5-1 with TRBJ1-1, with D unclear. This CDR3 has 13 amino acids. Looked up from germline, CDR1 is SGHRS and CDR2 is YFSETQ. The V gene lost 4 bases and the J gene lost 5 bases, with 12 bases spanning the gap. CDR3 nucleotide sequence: TGCGCCAGCAGCGTGGGAGGTTGGACTGAAGCTTTCTTT. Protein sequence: CASSVGGWTEAFF.

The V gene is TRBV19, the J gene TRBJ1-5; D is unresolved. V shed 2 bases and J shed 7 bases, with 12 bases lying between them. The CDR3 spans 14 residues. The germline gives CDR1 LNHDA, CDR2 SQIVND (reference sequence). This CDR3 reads CASSIRGVGQPQHF. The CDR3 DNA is TGTGCCAGTAGTATACGGGGAGTAGGGCAGCCCCAGCATTTT. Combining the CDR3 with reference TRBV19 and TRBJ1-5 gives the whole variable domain DGGITQSPKYLFRKEGQNVTLSCEQNLNHDAMYWYRQDPGQGLRLIYYSQIVNDFQKGDIAEGYSVSREKKESFPLTVTSAQKNPTAFYLCASSIRGVGQPQHFGDGTRLSIL.

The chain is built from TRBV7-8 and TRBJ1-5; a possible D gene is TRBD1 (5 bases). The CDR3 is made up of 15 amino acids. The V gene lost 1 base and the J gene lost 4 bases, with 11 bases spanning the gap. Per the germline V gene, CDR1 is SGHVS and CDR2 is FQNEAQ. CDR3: CASSLGAGRNQPQHF. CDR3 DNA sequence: TGTGCCAGCAGCTTAGGCGCAGGGCGAAATCAGCCCCAGCATTTT.

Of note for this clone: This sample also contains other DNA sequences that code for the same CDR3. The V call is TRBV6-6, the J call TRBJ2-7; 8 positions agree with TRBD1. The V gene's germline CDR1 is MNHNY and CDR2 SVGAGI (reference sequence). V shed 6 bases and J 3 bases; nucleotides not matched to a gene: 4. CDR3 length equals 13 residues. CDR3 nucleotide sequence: TGTGCCAGCAGCTATACAGGGGGCTACGAGCAGTACTTC. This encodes CASSYTGGYEQYF.

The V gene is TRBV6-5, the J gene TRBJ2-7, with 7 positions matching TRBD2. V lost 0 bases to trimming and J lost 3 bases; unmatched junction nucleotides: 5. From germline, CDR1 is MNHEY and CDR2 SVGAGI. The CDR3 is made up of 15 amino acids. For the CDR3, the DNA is TGTGCCAGCAGTTACTCGGGACTATCCGTCTACGAGCAGTACTTC. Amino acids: CASSYSGLSVYEQYF.

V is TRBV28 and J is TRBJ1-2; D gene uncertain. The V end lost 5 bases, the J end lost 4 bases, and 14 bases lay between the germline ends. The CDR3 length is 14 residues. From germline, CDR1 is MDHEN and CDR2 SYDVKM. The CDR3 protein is CASSPPSMSYGYTF. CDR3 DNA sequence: TGTGCCAGCAGTCCCCCCTCGATGAGCTATGGCTACACCTTC.

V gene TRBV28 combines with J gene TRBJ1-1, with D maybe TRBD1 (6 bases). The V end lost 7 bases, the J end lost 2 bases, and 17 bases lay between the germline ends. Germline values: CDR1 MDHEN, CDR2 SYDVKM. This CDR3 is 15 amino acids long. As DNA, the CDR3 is TGTGCCAGCACCAGTGCCGGGACACCTAACACTGAAGCTTTCTTT. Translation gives CASTSAGTPNTEAFF.

The CDR3 sequence: CASSSPSSNQPQHF. For the CDR3, the DNA is TGCGCCAGCAGCTCACCATCTAGCAATCAGCCCCAGCATTTT. This rearrangement joins TRBV4-1 to TRBJ1-5, with D hard to call. The CDR3 runs 14 residues. The germline gives CDR1 MGHRA, CDR2 YSYEKL. The V gene lost 5 bases and the J gene lost 0 bases, with 8 bases spanning the gap.

CDR3 residues: CASSFNWADRSPEAFF. The CDR3 bases are TGTGCCAGCAGTTTCAACTGGGCCGACCGGTCCCCTGAAGCTTTCTTT. The rearrangement links TRBV28 to TRBJ1-1, with D uncertain. Germline loops: CDR1 MDHEN, CDR2 SYDVKM. The germline V and J ends were trimmed by 3 bases and 6 bases, with 20 bases remaining between them. The CDR3 is 16 residues long.

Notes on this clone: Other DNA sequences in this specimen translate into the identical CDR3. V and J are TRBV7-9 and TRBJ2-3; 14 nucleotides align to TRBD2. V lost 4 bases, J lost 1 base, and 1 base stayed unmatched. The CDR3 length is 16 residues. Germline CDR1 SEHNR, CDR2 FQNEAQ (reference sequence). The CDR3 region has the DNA TGTGCCAGCAGCTCGGGACTAGCGGGAGGCACAGATACGCAGTATTTT. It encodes CASSSGLAGGTDTQYF.

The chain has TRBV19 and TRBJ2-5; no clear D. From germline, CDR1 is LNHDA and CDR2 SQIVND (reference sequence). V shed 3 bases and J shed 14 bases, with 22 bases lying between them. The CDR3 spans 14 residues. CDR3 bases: TGTGCCAGTAGTATTACTGGCTCGTCGGCTTATCCATACTTC. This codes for CASSITGSSAYPYF.

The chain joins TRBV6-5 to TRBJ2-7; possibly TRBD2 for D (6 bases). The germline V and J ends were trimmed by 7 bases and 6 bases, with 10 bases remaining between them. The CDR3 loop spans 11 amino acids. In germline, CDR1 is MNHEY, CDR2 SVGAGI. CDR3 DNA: TGTGCCAGCAACGGGGACTCCGAGCAGTACTTC. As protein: CASNGDSEQYF.

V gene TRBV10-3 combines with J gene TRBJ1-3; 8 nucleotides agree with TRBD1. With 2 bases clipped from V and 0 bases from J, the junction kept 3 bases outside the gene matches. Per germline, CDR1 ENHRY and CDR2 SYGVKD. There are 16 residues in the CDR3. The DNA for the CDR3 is TGTGCCATCAGTGAGGGACAGGGCATCTCTGGAAACACCATATATTTT. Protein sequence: CAISEGQGISGNTIYF.

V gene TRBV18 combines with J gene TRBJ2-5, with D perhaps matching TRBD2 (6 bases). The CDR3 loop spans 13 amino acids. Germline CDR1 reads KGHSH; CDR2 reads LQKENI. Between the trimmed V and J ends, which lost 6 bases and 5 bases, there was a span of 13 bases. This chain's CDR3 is CASSLPGRETQYF. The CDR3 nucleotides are TGTGCCAGCTCCCTCCCTGGGAGGGAGACCCAGTACTTC.

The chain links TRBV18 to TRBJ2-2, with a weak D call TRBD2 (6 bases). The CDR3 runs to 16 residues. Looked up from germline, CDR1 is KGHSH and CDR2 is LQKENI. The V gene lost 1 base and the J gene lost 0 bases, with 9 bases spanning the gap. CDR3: CASSPQSGSNTGELFF. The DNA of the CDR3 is TGTGCCAGCTCACCACAAAGCGGGTCGAACACCGGGGAGCTGTTTTTT.

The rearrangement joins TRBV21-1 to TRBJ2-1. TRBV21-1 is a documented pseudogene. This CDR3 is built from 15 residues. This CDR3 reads CASSKGARANNEQFF. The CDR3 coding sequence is TGTGCCAGCAGCAAAGGGGCCCGGGCGAACAATGAGCAGTTCTTC.

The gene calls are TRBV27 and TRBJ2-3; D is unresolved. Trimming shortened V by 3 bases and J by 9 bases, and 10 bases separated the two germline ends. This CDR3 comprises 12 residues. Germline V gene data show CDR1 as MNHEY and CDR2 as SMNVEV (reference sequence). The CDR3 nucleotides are TGTGCCAGCAGTTTTTTGGGGAACACGCAGTATTTT. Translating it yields CASSFLGNTQYF.

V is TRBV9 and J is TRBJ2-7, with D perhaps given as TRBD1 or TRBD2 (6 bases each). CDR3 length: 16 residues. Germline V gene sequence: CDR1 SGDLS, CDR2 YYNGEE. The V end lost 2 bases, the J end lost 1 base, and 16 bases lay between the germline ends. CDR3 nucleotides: TGTGCCAGCAGCGTGGGAATACTAGGGGGGTCCTACGAGCAGTACTTC. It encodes CASSVGILGGSYEQYF.

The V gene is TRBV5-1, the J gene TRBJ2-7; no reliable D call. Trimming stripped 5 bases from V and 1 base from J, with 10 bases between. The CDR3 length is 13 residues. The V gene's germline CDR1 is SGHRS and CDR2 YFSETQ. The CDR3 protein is CASRPDQSYEQYF. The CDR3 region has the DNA TGCGCCAGCAGGCCGGACCAGTCCTACGAGCAGTACTTC.

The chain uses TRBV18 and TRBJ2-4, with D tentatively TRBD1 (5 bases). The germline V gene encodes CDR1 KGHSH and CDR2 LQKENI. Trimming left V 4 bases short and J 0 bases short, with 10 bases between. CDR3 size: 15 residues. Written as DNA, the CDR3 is TGTGCCAGCTCACTTCGACAGCTAGCCAAAAACATTCAGTACTTC. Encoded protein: CASSLRQLAKNIQYF.

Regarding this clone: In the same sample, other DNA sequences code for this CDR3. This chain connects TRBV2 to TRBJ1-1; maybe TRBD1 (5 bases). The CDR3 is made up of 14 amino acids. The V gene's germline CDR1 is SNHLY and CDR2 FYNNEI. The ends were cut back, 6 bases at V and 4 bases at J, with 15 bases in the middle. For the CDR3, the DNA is TGTGCCAGCAGCCCAGTGGGGGGGGGCACTGAAGCTTTCTTT. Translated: CASSPVGGGTEAFF.

The CDR3 loop is CASSSGQGTEAFF. CDR3 sequence (DNA): TGTGCCAGCAGCTCAGGACAGGGGACTGAAGCTTTCTTT. The V gene is TRBV7-2, the J gene TRBJ1-1, with 9 nucleotides matching TRBD1. This CDR3 is 13 amino acids long. V lost 4 bases, J lost 5 bases, and 2 bases stayed unmatched. The V gene's germline CDR1 is SGHTA and CDR2 FQGNSA. The full variable domain, with the rest looked up from reference TRBV7-2 and TRBJ1-1, is GAGVSQSPSNKVTEKGKDVELRCDPISGHTALYWYRQSLGQGLEFLIYFQGNSAPDKSGLPSDRFSAERTGGSVSTLTIQRTQQEDSAVYLCASSSGQGTEAFFGQGTRLTVV.

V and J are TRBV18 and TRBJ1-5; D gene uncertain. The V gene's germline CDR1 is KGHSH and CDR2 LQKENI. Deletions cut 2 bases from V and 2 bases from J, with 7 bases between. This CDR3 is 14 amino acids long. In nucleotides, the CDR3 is TGTGCCAGCTCACCAGGGCAGCGCAATCAGCCCCAGCATTTT. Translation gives CASSPGQRNQPQHF.

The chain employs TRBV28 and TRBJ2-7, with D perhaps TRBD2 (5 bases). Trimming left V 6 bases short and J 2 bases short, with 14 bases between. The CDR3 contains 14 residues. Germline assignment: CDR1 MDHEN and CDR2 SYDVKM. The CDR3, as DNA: TGTGCCAGCAGGATCTCGCGGGCGCCCTACGAGCAGTACTTC. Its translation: CASRISRAPYEQYF. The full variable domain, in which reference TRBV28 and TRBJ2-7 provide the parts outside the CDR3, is DVKVTQSSRYLVKRTGEKVFLECVQDMDHENMFWYRQDPGLGLRLIYFSYDVKMKEKGDIPEGYSVSREKKERFSLILESASTNQTSMYLCASRISRAPYEQYFGPGTRLTVT.

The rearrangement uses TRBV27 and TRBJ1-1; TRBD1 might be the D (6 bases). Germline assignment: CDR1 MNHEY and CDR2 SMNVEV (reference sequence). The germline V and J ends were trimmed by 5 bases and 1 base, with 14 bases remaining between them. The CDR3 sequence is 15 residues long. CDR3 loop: CASSPIPGQNTEAFF. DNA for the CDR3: TGTGCCAGCAGTCCGATTCCGGGACAGAACACTGAAGCTTTCTTT.

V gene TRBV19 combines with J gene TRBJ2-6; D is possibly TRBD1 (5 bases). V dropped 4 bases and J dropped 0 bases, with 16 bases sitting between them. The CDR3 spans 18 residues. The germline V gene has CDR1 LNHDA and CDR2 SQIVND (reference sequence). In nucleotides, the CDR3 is TGTGCCAGTAGTAAGATGGGGTCCCAGGGCTCTGGGGCCAACGTCCTGACTTTC. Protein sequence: CASSKMGSQGSGANVLTF.

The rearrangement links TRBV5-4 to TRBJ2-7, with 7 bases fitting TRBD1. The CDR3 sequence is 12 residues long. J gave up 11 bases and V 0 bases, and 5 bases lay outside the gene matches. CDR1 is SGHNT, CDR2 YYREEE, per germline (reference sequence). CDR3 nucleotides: TGTGCCAGCAGCTTGGATCGTACAGGGGAGTACTTC. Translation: CASSLDRTGEYF.

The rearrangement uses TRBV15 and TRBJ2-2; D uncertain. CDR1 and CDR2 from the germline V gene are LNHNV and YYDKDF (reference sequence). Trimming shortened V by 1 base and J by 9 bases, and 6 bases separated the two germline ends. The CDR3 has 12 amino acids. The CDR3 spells CATSRGFRELFF. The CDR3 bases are TGTGCCACCAGCAGAGGTTTTCGGGAGCTGTTTTTT. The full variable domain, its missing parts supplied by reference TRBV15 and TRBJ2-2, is DAMVIQNPRYQVTQFGKPVTLSCSQTLNHNVMYWYQQKSSQAPKLLFHYYDKDFNNEADTPDNFQSRRPNTSFCFLDIRSPGLGDTAMYLCATSRGFRELFFGEGSRLTVL.

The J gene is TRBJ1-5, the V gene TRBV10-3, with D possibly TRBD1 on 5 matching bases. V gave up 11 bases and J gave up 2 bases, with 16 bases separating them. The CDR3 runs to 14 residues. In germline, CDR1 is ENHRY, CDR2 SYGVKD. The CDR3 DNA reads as TGTGCCTCGGGGGGTGGACGGGGCAATCAGCCCCAGCATTTT. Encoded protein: CASGGGRGNQPQHF.